These T cell receptor beta chains were read from a single sample in a study of blood T cell repertoires in COVID-19. Libraries were prepared by immunoSEQ multiplex PCR; TCRdb keeps only in-frame clonotypes and omits some of them. The sample lists a few hundred thousand clones; roughly nine tenths were seen once. Sequencing used PBMCs or T cells enriched from blood (not recorded which). The receptors shown here come from a woman aged 40 to 50 who had been exposed to COVID-19. Both conserved end residues are part of each CDR3. D genes are given only for firm matches. Clone sizes are given selectively: once, few, many, or a class where the clone is expanded.

J gene: TRBJ2-3
clone size: few
D gene: NA
V gene: TRBV13
CDR3 DNA: TGTGCCAGCAGCTTAGATTCGGGAGCAGATACGCAGTATTTT
CDR3 protein: CASSLDSGADTQYF

J gene: TRBJ1-2
clone size: NA
D gene: NA
V gene: TRBV15
CDR3 DNA: TGTGCCACCAGCAGAGGTGCGGGGAATAACTATGGCTACACCTTC
CDR3 protein: CATSRGAGNNYGYTF

J gene: TRBJ2-3
clone size: once
D gene: NA
V gene: TRBV27
CDR3 DNA: TGTGCCAGCAGTTTGGGGCGAACAGATACGCAGTATTTT
CDR3 protein: CASSLGRTDTQYF

J gene: TRBJ1-2
clone size: NA
D gene: NA
V gene: TRBV11-3
CDR3 DNA: TGTGCCAGCAGCTGGGACAACTCCGGCTACACCTTC
CDR3 protein: CASSWDNSGYTF

J gene: TRBJ2-3
clone size: many
D gene: TRBD2
V gene: TRBV20-1
CDR3 DNA: TGCAGTGCTAGTGAGCGGGGGCCTAGCACAGATACGCAGTATTTT
CDR3 protein: CSASERGPSTDTQYF

J gene: TRBJ2-7
clone size: NA
D gene: TRBD1
V gene: TRBV2
CDR3 DNA: TGTGCCAGCAGCGGGCCCTGGACAGGGGGTTACGAGCAGTACTTC
CDR3 protein: CASSGPWTGGYEQYF

J gene: TRBJ1-5
clone size: NA
D gene: NA
V gene: TRBV6-1
CDR3 DNA: TGTGCCAGCAGTGAAGCGGGGGCAGCCCGCGGCAATCAGCCCCAGCATTTT
CDR3 protein: CASSEAGAARGNQPQHF

J gene: TRBJ1-3
clone size: NA
D gene: NA
V gene: TRBV9
CDR3 DNA: TGTGCCAGCAGCGTAGCAACAGGCACACCCAGCTCTGGAAACACCATATATTTT
CDR3 protein: CASSVATGTPSSGNTIYF

J gene: TRBJ2-1
clone size: NA
D gene: NA
V gene: TRBV29-1
CDR3 DNA: TGCAGCGTGGTAAGGGTATCGGGGAATGAGCAGTTCTTC
CDR3 protein: CSVVRVSGNEQFF

J gene: TRBJ1-2
clone size: NA
D gene: NA
V gene: TRBV7-2
CDR3 DNA: TGTGCCAGCAGCTTAGTACCGGGATCCAACTATGGCTACACCTTC
CDR3 protein: CASSLVPGSNYGYTF

J gene: TRBJ1-1
clone size: NA
D gene: TRBD1
V gene: TRBV18
CDR3 DNA: TGTGCCAGCTCACCAAGACAGGGGGCCGACACTGAAGCTTTCTTT
CDR3 protein: CASSPRQGADTEAFF

J gene: TRBJ2-5
clone size: NA
D gene: TRBD1
V gene: TRBV7-2
CDR3 DNA: TGTGCCAGCAGCCAGAACAGGGGTGCAGAGACCCAGTACTTC
CDR3 protein: CASSQNRGAETQYF

J gene: TRBJ1-1
clone size: NA
D gene: NA
V gene: TRBV5-1
CDR3 DNA: TGCGCCAGCAGCTTGGTCTTCAGGGGACGTGCTGAAGCTTTCTTT
CDR3 protein: CASSLVFRGRAEAFF

J gene: TRBJ1-1
clone size: NA
D gene: NA
V gene: TRBV7-6
CDR3 DNA: TGTGCCAGCAGTCCATTTCGGGGGGCAGGGACGGCTTTCTTT
CDR3 protein: CASSPFRGAGTAFF

J gene: TRBJ1-1
clone size: NA
D gene: NA
V gene: TRBV5-1
CDR3 DNA: TGCGCCAGCAGCTTGATGGGGCGAGACACTGAAGCTTTCTTT
CDR3 protein: CASSLMGRDTEAFF

J gene: TRBJ1-2
clone size: once
D gene: TRBD1
V gene: TRBV5-6
CDR3 DNA: TGTGCCAGCAGCTGGGGGACAGGGGTCTATGGCTACACCTTC
CDR3 protein: CASSWGTGVYGYTF

J gene: TRBJ2-1
clone size: NA
D gene: TRBD2
V gene: TRBV5-8
CDR3 DNA: TGTGCCAGCAGCTCCAAAACACTAGCGGGAGTAGTGAATGAGCAGTTCTTC
CDR3 protein: CASSSKTLAGVVNEQFF

J gene: TRBJ1-1
clone size: NA
D gene: NA
V gene: TRBV5-1
CDR3 DNA: TGCGCCAGCGGAGGGGCCTCTGAAGCTTTCTTT
CDR3 protein: CASGGASEAFF

J gene: TRBJ2-5
clone size: NA
D gene: TRBD2
V gene: TRBV29-1
CDR3 DNA: TGCAGCTTAACTAGCGGGGGGGACCAAGAGACCCAGTACTTC
CDR3 protein: CSLTSGGDQETQYF

J gene: TRBJ2-4
clone size: once
D gene: NA
V gene: TRBV7-9
CDR3 DNA: TGTGCCAGCAGCTTAGAAGGAGGGGCCAAAAACATTCAGTACTTC
CDR3 protein: CASSLEGGAKNIQYF

J gene: TRBJ2-7
clone size: NA
D gene: TRBD2
V gene: TRBV30
CDR3 DNA: TGTGCCTGGAGTGGGGGGACTAGCGGCTACGAGCAGTACTTC
CDR3 protein: CAWSGGTSGYEQYF

J gene: TRBJ1-2
clone size: NA
D gene: NA
V gene: TRBV5-1
CDR3 DNA: TGCGCCAGCAGCTTTCAGGTGGATCTTGGCTACACCTTC
CDR3 protein: CASSFQVDLGYTF

J gene: TRBJ2-5
clone size: NA
D gene: NA
V gene: TRBV18
CDR3 DNA: TGTGCCAGCTCACCAGTGGAGGAGACCCAGTACTTC
CDR3 protein: CASSPVEETQYF

J gene: TRBJ1-6
clone size: NA
D gene: TRBD1
V gene: TRBV7-9
CDR3 DNA: TGTGCCAGCAGCTTACGACAGGGGATTTCACCCCTCCACTTT
CDR3 protein: CASSLRQGISPLHF

J gene: TRBJ2-7
clone size: NA
D gene: TRBD2
V gene: TRBV24-1
CDR3 DNA: TGTGCCACCAGTGAGGGGACTAGCGGGAGATACGAGCAGTACTTC
CDR3 protein: CATSEGTSGRYEQYF

J gene: TRBJ1-2
clone size: NA
D gene: NA
V gene: TRBV21-1
CDR3 DNA: TGTGCCAGCAGCGATTGTAGGGGGCTTGGCTACACCTTC
CDR3 protein: CASSDCRGLGYTF

J gene: TRBJ2-5
clone size: NA
D gene: NA
V gene: TRBV6-1
CDR3 DNA: TGTGCCAGCAGTGACCGCACCGAGTGGGGGCCCCAGTACTTC
CDR3 protein: CASSDRTEWGPQYF

J gene: TRBJ2-3
clone size: NA
D gene: TRBD1
V gene: TRBV24-1
CDR3 DNA: TGTGCCACCAGTGATTCCTCTAGGGGGCGGACGCAGTATTTT
CDR3 protein: CATSDSSRGRTQYF

J gene: TRBJ1-4
clone size: once
D gene: TRBD1
V gene: TRBV15
CDR3 DNA: TGTGCCACCAGCAGGGACAGGATAGTTGAAAAACTGTTTTTT
CDR3 protein: CATSRDRIVEKLFF

J gene: TRBJ1-5
clone size: once
D gene: NA
V gene: TRBV11-3
CDR3 DNA: TGTGCCAGCCCTCTTCGGGAGCCCCAGCATTTT
CDR3 protein: CASPLREPQHF

J gene: TRBJ2-6
clone size: NA
D gene: TRBD1
V gene: TRBV2
CDR3 DNA: TGTGCCAGCAGAGGGACAGGGATATTCCCTGGGGCCAACGTCCTGACTTTC
CDR3 protein: CASRGTGIFPGANVLTF

J gene: TRBJ1-1
clone size: few
D gene: NA
V gene: TRBV11-3
CDR3 DNA: TGTGCCAGCAGCTTAGGTTCAGAGGGAGCTTTCTTT
CDR3 protein: CASSLGSEGAFF

J gene: TRBJ1-6
clone size: NA
D gene: NA
V gene: TRBV5-6
CDR3 DNA: TGTGCCAGCAGCTTCGACAGTAATTCACCCCTCCACTTT
CDR3 protein: CASSFDSNSPLHF

J gene: TRBJ1-2
clone size: NA
D gene: NA
V gene: TRBV18
CDR3 DNA: TGTGCCAGCTCACCCGGTCGAGGCTACACCTTC
CDR3 protein: CASSPGRGYTF

J gene: TRBJ2-1
clone size: NA
D gene: TRBD1
V gene: TRBV28
CDR3 DNA: TGTGCCAGCAGCCCAACCGGGACAGGGAACAATGAGCAGTTCTTC
CDR3 protein: CASSPTGTGNNEQFF

J gene: TRBJ1-5
clone size: NA
D gene: TRBD1
V gene: TRBV27
CDR3 DNA: TGTGCCAGCAGGACAGGGGTGAGCAATCAGCCCCAGCATTTT
CDR3 protein: CASRTGVSNQPQHF

J gene: TRBJ1-2
clone size: few
D gene: NA
V gene: TRBV18
CDR3 DNA: TGTGCCAGCTCACCAATCAAACAGGCTGAGTACACCTTC
CDR3 protein: CASSPIKQAEYTF

J gene: TRBJ1-1
clone size: NA
D gene: TRBD1
V gene: TRBV5-4
CDR3 DNA: TGTGCCAGCAGCCCACAGGGGAAGGACACTGAAGCTTTCTTT
CDR3 protein: CASSPQGKDTEAFF

J gene: TRBJ2-7
clone size: NA
D gene: NA
V gene: TRBV2
CDR3 DNA: TGTGCCAGCAGTGAAGGGAGCTACGAGCAGTACTTC
CDR3 protein: CASSEGSYEQYF

J gene: TRBJ1-5
clone size: NA
D gene: NA
V gene: TRBV19
CDR3 DNA: TGTGCCAGTAGTATTCGTTCCGGACAAGATAGCAATCAGCCCCAGCATTTT
CDR3 protein: CASSIRSGQDSNQPQHF

J gene: TRBJ2-7
clone size: NA
D gene: NA
V gene: TRBV7-3
CDR3 DNA: TGTGCCAGCAGCTTGAAACACAGCTACGAGCAGTACTTC
CDR3 protein: CASSLKHSYEQYF

J gene: TRBJ2-7
clone size: NA
D gene: TRBD1
V gene: TRBV7-7
CDR3 DNA: TGTGCTAGCAGCTTAAGACAGGGCCACGAGCAGTACTTC
CDR3 protein: CASSLRQGHEQYF

J gene: TRBJ1-1
clone size: NA
D gene: TRBD1
V gene: TRBV7-2
CDR3 DNA: TGTGCCAGCAGCCCACAGGGGCTCATGAACACTGAAGCTTTCTTT
CDR3 protein: CASSPQGLMNTEAFF

J gene: TRBJ2-5
clone size: NA
D gene: NA
V gene: TRBV25-1
CDR3 DNA: TGTGCCAGCAGTGTACAGGGCTTACAAGAGACCCAGTACTTC
CDR3 protein: CASSVQGLQETQYF

J gene: TRBJ1-2
clone size: NA
D gene: NA
V gene: TRBV6-6
CDR3 DNA: TGTGCCAGCAGCTCCCGGGACACCCGGTATGGCTACACCTTC
CDR3 protein: CASSSRDTRYGYTF

J gene: TRBJ1-2
clone size: once
D gene: NA
V gene: TRBV9
CDR3 DNA: TGTGCCAGCAGCTATGTAACAGGGACCGGCTACACCTTC
CDR3 protein: CASSYVTGTGYTF

J gene: TRBJ1-2
clone size: NA
D gene: TRBD1
V gene: TRBV30
CDR3 DNA: TGTGCCTGGAGTGTAACTTCGAGGGCAGGGGGAAGAGGCTACACCTTC
CDR3 protein: CAWSVTSRAGGRGYTF

J gene: TRBJ1-2
clone size: NA
D gene: NA
V gene: TRBV2
CDR3 DNA: TGTGCCAGCGTCGACAGAGTCGGTAACTATGGCTACACCTTC
CDR3 protein: CASVDRVGNYGYTF

J gene: TRBJ1-1
clone size: NA
D gene: TRBD1
V gene: TRBV11-3
CDR3 DNA: TGTGCCAGCAGCTTCGACAGGGCCACTGAAGCTTTCTTT
CDR3 protein: CASSFDRATEAFF

J gene: TRBJ2-7
clone size: NA
D gene: NA
V gene: TRBV20-1
CDR3 DNA: TGCAGTGCTCTTCGGAGGGACGAGCAGTACTTC
CDR3 protein: CSALRRDEQYF

J gene: TRBJ2-7
clone size: NA
D gene: TRBD1
V gene: TRBV18
CDR3 DNA: TGTGCCAGCTCACCGAACCTAGGGGGGACAGGGTTCTACGAGCAGTACTTC
CDR3 protein: CASSPNLGGTGFYEQYF

J gene: TRBJ2-7
clone size: once
D gene: TRBD2
V gene: TRBV27
CDR3 DNA: TGTGCCAGCAGTCCGGGGGGGTTACCCTACGAGCAGTACTTC
CDR3 protein: CASSPGGLPYEQYF

J gene: TRBJ2-5
clone size: NA
D gene: NA
V gene: TRBV5-1
CDR3 DNA: TGCGCCAGCAGCGGGGGGATTCAAGAGACCCAGTACTTC
CDR3 protein: CASSGGIQETQYF

J gene: TRBJ1-3
clone size: once
D gene: TRBD1
V gene: TRBV2
CDR3 DNA: TGTGCCAGCAGTGCCGGACAGGGGGGAATCATATATTTT
CDR3 protein: CASSAGQGGIIYF